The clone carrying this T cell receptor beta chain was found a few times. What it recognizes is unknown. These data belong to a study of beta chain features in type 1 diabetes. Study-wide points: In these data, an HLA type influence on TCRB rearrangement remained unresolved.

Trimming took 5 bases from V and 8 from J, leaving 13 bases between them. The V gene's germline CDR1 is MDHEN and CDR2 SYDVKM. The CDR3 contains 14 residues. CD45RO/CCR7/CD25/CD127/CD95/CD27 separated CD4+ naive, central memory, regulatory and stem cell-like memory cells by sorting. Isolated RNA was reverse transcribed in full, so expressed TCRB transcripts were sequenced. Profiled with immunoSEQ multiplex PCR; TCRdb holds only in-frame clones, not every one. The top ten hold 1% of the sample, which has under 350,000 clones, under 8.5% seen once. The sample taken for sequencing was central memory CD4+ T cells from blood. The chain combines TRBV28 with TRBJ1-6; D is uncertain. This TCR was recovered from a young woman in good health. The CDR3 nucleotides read TGTGCCAGCAGTCCTAACCTTGGCGATTCACCCCTCCACTTT. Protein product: CASSPNLGDSPLHF.